These T cell receptor beta chains were read from a single sample in a study of cytomegalovirus exposure and HLA in healthy donors. The assay was immunoSEQ multiplex PCR, and TCRdb's table has in-frame clones only and misses some. Of 250,000 to 350,000 clones in the sample, 75% to 90% were seen once. The source material was PBMCs. The receptors derive from a woman in her twenties or thirties in good health and CMV-seropositive. Both conserved end residues are part of each CDR3. The size field is filled for only some rows; it gives once, few, many or a size class.

V	J	size	CDR3
TRBV29-1	TRBJ2-7	once	CSVYRAVGTRSYEQYF
TRBV19	TRBJ2-5	-	CASSINSGGPIQETQYF
TRBV6-5	TRBJ1-2	-	CASSWDFNYGYTF
TRBV7-9	TRBJ2-1	-	CASSLRLAGYEQFF
TRBV7-9	TRBJ1-1	once	CASSLAGQNTEAFF
TRBV4-3	TRBJ1-6	-	CASSQVYNNSPLHF
TRBV30	TRBJ1-2	-	CAWSPRTRGDFNYGYTF
TRBV4-2	TRBJ2-3	-	CASSQDGGTLGGSQYF
TRBV5-1	TRBJ2-5	-	CASSETMGTQYF
TRBV9	TRBJ2-1	-	CASSVHGGTSVSNEQFF
TRBV13	TRBJ2-5	-	CASSPGASTSGQETQYF
TRBV4-2	TRBJ2-2	-	CASSQDWTGPTGELFF
TRBV11-3	TRBJ1-2	-	CASSRQGDGYTF
TRBV6-1	TRBJ1-6	-	CASSERGRGNSPLHF
TRBV5-4	TRBJ1-1	once	CASSFNTEAFF
TRBV28	TRBJ2-7	-	CASTRRGRSSYEQYF
TRBV6-7	TRBJ2-1	-	CASSYSTAGGGLAPRIHTYNEQFF
TRBV5-6	TRBJ2-7	-	CASSLEWSPDRYEQYF
TRBV29-1	TRBJ1-2	once	CSVETEDYGYTF
TRBV19	TRBJ1-2	-	CASSISPGGYGYTF
TRBV6-5	TRBJ1-1	-	CASSYSQGAMYTEAFF
TRBV30	TRBJ1-5	-	CAWSVRRGAAGNQPQHF
TRBV6-5	TRBJ1-3	-	CASSRGGRAGNTIYF
TRBV30	TRBJ2-7	-	CAWKGGTYEQYF
TRBV9	TRBJ2-2	-	CASSVGGQNTGELFF
TRBV30	TRBJ2-1	-	CAWNGPGQGHNEQFF
TRBV2	TRBJ2-1	-	CASSELPSGLYNEQFF
TRBV5-4	TRBJ2-5	-	CASRGAGGTGETQYF
TRBV29-1	TRBJ1-2	medium-sized	CSVEQGLYGYTF
TRBV7-6	TRBJ1-2	-	CASSLAPKTRKDRRGYGYTF
TRBV11-3	TRBJ2-3	-	CASSLADTQYF
TRBV7-2	TRBJ1-5	-	CASSSGTGGNQPQHF
TRBV7-6	TRBJ2-3	once	CASSLVGADTQYF
TRBV5-4	TRBJ2-5	-	CASSLGAGTSEKQETQYF
TRBV29-1	TRBJ1-2	once	CSVPFGDRLYGYTF
TRBV30	TRBJ1-2	-	CAWSPDRGFYGYTF
TRBV5-1	TRBJ2-7	-	CASRLHSDSPYEQYF
TRBV15	TRBJ1-1	-	CATSRDWGREANTEAFF
TRBV6-5	TRBJ1-5	-	CASSPGQHSNQPQHF
TRBV9	TRBJ1-1	once	CASSGPPPRGTEAFF
TRBV20-1	TRBJ2-7	-	CSARDREYF
TRBV4-1	TRBJ2-7	-	CASSQEYARGHSFYEQYF
TRBV7-9	TRBJ2-7	-	CASSLGVTEQYF
TRBV30	TRBJ1-1	-	CAAINTEAFF
TRBV7-9	TRBJ2-1	-	CASSLAGGNEQFF
TRBV29-1	TRBJ1-3	-	CSVSGTVSGNTIYF
TRBV7-9	TRBJ2-3	-	CASSLTSGSTDTQYF
TRBV28	TRBJ2-2	-	CASSSRSGATGELFF